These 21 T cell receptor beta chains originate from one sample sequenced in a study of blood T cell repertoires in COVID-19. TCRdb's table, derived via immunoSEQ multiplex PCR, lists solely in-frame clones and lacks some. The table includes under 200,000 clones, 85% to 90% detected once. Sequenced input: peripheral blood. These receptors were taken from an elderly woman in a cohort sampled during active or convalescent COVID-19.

The CDR3: CAIRPGQGNNEQFF. CDR3 coding DNA: TGTGCCATCAGACCGGGACAGGGAAACAATGAGCAGTTCTTC. The rearrangement uses TRBV10-3 and TRBJ2-1; 9 nucleotides match TRBD1. The CDR3 extends over 14 amino acids. Trimming removed 6 bases from V and 5 bases from J; junction bases left unmatched: 5. CDR1 is ENHRY and CDR2 is SYGVKD in the germline V gene.

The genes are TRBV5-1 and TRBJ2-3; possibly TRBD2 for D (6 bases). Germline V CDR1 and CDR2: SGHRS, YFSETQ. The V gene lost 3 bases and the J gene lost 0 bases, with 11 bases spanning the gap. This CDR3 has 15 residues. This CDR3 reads CASSWSGPSTDTQYF. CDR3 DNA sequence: TGCGCCAGCAGCTGGAGCGGGCCTAGCACAGATACGCAGTATTTT.

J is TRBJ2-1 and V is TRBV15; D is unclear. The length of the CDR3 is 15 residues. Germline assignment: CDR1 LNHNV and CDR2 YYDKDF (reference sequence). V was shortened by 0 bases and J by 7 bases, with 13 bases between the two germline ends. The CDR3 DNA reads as TGTGCCACCAGCAGAGATGTCCAAGCTAGGAATGAGCAGTTCTTC. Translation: CATSRDVQARNEQFF.

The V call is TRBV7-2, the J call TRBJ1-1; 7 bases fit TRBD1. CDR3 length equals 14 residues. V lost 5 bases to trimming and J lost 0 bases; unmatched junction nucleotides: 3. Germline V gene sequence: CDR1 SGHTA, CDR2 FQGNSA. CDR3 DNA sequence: TGTGCCAGCAGCCCAGGACAGGTGAACACTGAAGCTTTCTTT. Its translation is CASSPGQVNTEAFF.

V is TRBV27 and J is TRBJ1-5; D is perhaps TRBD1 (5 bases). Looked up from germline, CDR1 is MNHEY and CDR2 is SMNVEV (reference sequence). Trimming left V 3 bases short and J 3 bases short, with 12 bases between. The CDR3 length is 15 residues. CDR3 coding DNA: TGTGCCAGCAGTTTGTGGGGCAATACCAATCAGCCCCAGCATTTT. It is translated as CASSLWGNTNQPQHF.

In nucleotides, the CDR3 is TGTGCCAGTAGTATTTGGTCAGGCCAAGGCTATGGCTACACCTTC. Its translation is CASSIWSGQGYGYTF. The V gene is TRBV19, the J gene TRBJ1-2; D gene ambiguous. The CDR3 covers 15 residues. The germline V gene has CDR1 LNHDA and CDR2 SQIVND (reference sequence). V lost 3 bases and J 4 bases, leaving 15 bases between the germline ends.

In DNA form, the CDR3 reads TGTGCCAGTAGTATAGGGAGCCCAGGGAATGGCTACACCTTC. Translating it yields CASSIGSPGNGYTF. The chain recombines TRBV19 with TRBJ1-2; D possibly corresponds to TRBD1 (5 bases). The CDR3 covers 14 residues. Germline V CDR1 and CDR2: LNHDA, SQIVND (reference sequence). Trimming pared 1 base from V and 6 bases from J, leaving 12 bases between.

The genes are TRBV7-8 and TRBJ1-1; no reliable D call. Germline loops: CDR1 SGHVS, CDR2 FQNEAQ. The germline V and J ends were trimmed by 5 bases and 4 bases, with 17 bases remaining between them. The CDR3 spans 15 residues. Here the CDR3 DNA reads TGTGCCAGCAGCCCCGCCCGGAGGGTCGGCACTGAAGCTTTCTTT. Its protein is CASSPARRVGTEAFF.

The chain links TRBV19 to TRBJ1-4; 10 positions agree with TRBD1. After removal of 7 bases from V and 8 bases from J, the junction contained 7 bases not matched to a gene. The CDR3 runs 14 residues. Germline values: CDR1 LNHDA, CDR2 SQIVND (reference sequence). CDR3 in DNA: TGTGCCAGTACCAACGGACAGGGGGTCGAAAAACTGTTTTTT. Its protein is CASTNGQGVEKLFF. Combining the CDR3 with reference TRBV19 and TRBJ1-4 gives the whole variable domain DGGITQSPKYLFRKEGQNVTLSCEQNLNHDAMYWYRQDPGQGLRLIYYSQIVNDFQKGDIAEGYSVSREKKESFPLTVTSAQKNPTAFYLCASTNGQGVEKLFFGSGTQLSVL.

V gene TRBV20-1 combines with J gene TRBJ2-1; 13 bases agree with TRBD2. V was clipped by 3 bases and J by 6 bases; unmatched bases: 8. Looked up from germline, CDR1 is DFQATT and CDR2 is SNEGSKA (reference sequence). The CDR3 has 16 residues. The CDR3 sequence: CSASLLAGGDRNEQFF. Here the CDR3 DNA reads TGCAGTGCTAGTCTACTAGCGGGGGGGGATCGCAATGAGCAGTTCTTC.

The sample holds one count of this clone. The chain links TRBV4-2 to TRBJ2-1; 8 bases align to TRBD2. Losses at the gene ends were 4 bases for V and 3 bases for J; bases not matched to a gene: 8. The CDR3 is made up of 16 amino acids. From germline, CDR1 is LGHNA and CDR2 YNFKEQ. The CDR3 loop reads CASSPERSGGYNEQFF. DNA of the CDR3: TGTGCCAGCAGCCCTGAAAGGAGCGGGGGCTACAATGAGCAGTTCTTC.

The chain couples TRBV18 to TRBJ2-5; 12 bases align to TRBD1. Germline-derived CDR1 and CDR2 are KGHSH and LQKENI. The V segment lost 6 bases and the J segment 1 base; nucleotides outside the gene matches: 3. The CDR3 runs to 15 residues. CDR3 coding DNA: TGTGCCAGCTCCCGGGACAGGGGGCTCCAAGAGACCCAGTACTTC. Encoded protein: CASSRDRGLQETQYF.

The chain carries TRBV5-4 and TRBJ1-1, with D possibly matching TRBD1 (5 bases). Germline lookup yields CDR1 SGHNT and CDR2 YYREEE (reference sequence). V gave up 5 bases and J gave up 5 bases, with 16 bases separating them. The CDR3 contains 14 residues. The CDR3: CASSLGGVGTEAFF. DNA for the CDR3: TGTGCCAGCAGTCTCGGGGGGGTCGGGACTGAAGCTTTCTTT. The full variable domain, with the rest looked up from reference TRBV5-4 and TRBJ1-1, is ETGVTQSPTHLIKTRGQQVTLRCSSQSGHNTVSWYQQALGQGPQFIFQYYREEENGRGNFPPRFSGLQFPNYSSELNVNALELDDSALYLCASSLGGVGTEAFFGQGTRLTVV.

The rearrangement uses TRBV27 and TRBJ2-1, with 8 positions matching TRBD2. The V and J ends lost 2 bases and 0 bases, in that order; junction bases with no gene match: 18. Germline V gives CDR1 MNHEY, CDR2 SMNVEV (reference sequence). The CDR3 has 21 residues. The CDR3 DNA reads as TGTGCCAGCAGTTTAAGGCAGGCTAAGCGGGGGCCTATATCCTCCTACAATGAGCAGTTCTTC. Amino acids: CASSLRQAKRGPISSYNEQFF.

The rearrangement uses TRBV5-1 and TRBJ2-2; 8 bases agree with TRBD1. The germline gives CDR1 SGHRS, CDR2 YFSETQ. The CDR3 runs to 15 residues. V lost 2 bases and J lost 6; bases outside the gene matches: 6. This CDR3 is CASSLGQGGSGELFF. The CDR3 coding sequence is TGCGCCAGCAGCTTAGGACAGGGTGGATCCGGGGAGCTGTTTTTT.

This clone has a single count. CDR3 amino acids: CASSPYRDRGRTGELFF. The CDR3 DNA reads TGTGCCAGCAGCCCATACCGGGACAGGGGACGAACCGGGGAGCTGTTTTTT. This chain connects TRBV14 to TRBJ2-2, with 10 bases aligning to TRBD1. This CDR3 comprises 17 residues. Germline CDR1 SGHDN, CDR2 FVKESK. The V gene end was trimmed by 4 bases and the J gene end by 5 bases; junction bases not matched to a gene: 10.

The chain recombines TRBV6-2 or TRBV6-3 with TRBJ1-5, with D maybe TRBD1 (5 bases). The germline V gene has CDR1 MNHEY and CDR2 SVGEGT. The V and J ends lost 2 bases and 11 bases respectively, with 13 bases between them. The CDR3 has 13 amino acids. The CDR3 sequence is CASSYLSREAQHF. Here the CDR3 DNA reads TGTGCCAGCAGTTACCTGTCCAGGGAGGCCCAGCATTTT.

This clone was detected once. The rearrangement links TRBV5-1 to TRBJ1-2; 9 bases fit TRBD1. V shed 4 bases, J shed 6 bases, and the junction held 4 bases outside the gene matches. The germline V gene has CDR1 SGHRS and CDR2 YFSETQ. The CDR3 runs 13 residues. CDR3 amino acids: CASSTGQGHGYTF. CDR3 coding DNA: TGCGCCAGCAGCACCGGACAGGGGCATGGCTACACCTTC. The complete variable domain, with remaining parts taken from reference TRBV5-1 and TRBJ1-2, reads KAGVTQTPRYLIKTRGQQVTLSCSPISGHRSVSWYQQTPGQGLQFLFEYFSETQRNKGNFPGRFSGRQFSNSRSEMNVSTLELGDSALYLCASSTGQGHGYTFGSGTRLTVV.

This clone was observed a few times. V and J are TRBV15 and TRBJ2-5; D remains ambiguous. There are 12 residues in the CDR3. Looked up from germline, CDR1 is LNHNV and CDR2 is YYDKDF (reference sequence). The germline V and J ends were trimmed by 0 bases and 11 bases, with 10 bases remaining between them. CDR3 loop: CATSRDGALQYF. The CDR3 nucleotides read TGTGCCACCAGCAGAGATGGAGCCCTTCAGTACTTC.

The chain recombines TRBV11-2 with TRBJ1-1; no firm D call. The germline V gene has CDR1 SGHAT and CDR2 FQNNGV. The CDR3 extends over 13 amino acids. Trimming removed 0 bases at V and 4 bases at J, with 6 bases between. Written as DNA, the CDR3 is TGTGCCAGCAGCTTAGAAATCGGCACTGAAGCTTTCTTT. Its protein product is CASSLEIGTEAFF.

CDR3 DNA: TGTGCCAGCAGGGTCGTACAGGGGTCAGGGGAGCAGTTCTTC. Translated, it gives CASRVVQGSGEQFF. This rearrangement joins TRBV7-8 to TRBJ2-1; TRBD1 aligns across 7 bases. V trimming: 6 bases; J trimming: 10 bases; junction bases outside the gene matches: 12. The CDR3 has 14 amino acids. Germline assignment: CDR1 SGHVS and CDR2 FQNEAQ.